This TCR beta chain derives from a study of shared clonotypes between healthy human individuals. Looking at the study overall: CD4 naive and memory got three plates each, CD8 naive two, CD8 memory one. Regarding the study as a whole: Shared across several donors were around 5% of the naive CD4 clonotypes.

The germline V gene encodes CDR1 SGHTS and CDR2 YDEGEE. The V and J ends lost 3 bases and 5 bases, in that order; junction bases with no gene match: 12. The CDR3 sequence is 16 residues long. Sequenced by immunoSEQ multiplex PCR; TCRdb stores in-frame clones only, minus some. The sample consists of about 2.4 million clones, under 95% of them appearing once. HIV-negative, healthy adults without recent acute infections or vaccinations were the donors. Those who donated, Caucasian adults without exception, all lived in Nashville, Tennessee. Remarks on this clone: Its matching antigen is unknown.

This sequence originates from a man aged 18 to 29 in good health. Some clones in this sample may be carry-over from other donors' samples. The V gene is TRBV5-8, the J gene TRBJ1-2; 8 bases agree with TRBD1. Sequenced material: naive CD4+ T cells from PBMCs. Sample subset: CD45RA+ positively selected. CDR3: CASSSAGGSPSYGYTF. DNA for the CDR3: TGTGCCAGCAGCTCGGCAGGGGGCTCCCCTTCTTATGGCTACACCTTC.